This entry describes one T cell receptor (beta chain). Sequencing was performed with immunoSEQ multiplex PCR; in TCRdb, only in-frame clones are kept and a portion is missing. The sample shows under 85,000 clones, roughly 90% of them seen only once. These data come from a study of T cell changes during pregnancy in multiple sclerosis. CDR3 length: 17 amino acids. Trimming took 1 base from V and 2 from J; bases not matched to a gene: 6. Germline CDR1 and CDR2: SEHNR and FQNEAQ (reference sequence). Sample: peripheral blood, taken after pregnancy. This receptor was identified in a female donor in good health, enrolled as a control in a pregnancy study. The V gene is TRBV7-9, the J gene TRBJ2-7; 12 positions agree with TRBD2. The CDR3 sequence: CASSLVLAGGPTYEQYF. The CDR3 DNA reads TGTGCCAGCAGCTTAGTACTAGCGGGGGGCCCAACCTACGAGCAGTACTTC.